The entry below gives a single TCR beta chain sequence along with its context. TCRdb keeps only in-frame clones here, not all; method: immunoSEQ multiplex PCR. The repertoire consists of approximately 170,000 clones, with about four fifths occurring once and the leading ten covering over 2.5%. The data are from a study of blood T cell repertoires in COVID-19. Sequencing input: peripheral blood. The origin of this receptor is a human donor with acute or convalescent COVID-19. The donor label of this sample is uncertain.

The CDR3 DNA reads as TGTGCCAGCTCTACGACAGGGACCGGGGAGCTGTTTTTT. This codes for CASSTTGTGELFF. The chain recombines TRBV18 with TRBJ2-2, with 7 bases matching TRBD1. The CDR3 length is 13 residues. Germline V lookup: CDR1 KGHSH, CDR2 LQKENI. The V segment lost 6 bases and the J segment 5 bases; nucleotides outside the gene matches: 3.